This entry lists 30 T cell receptor beta chains sequenced from one sample in a study of T cell responses to AZD1222 COVID-19 vaccine. Only in-frame clones appear in the TCRdb table, and some are missing; sequencing was by immunoSEQ multiplex PCR. The sample shows 80,000 or so clones, about 85% of them seen only once. The material sequenced was peripheral blood, taken on day 0 of AZD1222 vaccination. Every receptor here comes from an adult in good health.

The rearrangement uses TRBV5-1 and TRBJ1-5, with D perhaps TRBD1 (5 bases). Looked up from germline, CDR1 is SGHRS and CDR2 is YFSETQ. The CDR3 is 14 amino acids. V was pared by 3 bases and J by 4 bases, with 11 bases between. CDR3: CASSSGVANQPQHF. CDR3 bases: TGCGCCAGCAGCTCGGGGGTAGCAAATCAGCCCCAGCATTTT.

The chain combines TRBV16 with TRBJ2-6; D remains unclear. Trimming stripped 2 bases from V and 2 bases from J, with 4 bases between. The CDR3 totals 14 residues. The germline CDR1 and CDR2 sequences are KGHSY and FQNENV. The CDR3 is CASSQRTGANVLTF. CDR3 DNA sequence: TGTGCCAGCAGCCAAAGAACTGGGGCCAACGTCCTGACTTTC.

This chain joins TRBV19 and TRBJ1-5; the match to TRBD1 covers 10 bases. Germline CDR1 and CDR2: LNHDA and SQIVND (reference sequence). This CDR3 comprises 15 residues. The J segment lost 7 bases and the V segment lost 2 bases, leaving 5 bases of the junction unmatched. CDR3 DNA sequence: TGTGCCAGTAGTATAAGCCGGACAGGGGGGCAGCCCCAGCATTTT. It codes for CASSISRTGGQPQHF. The full variable domain, with the rest looked up from reference TRBV19 and TRBJ1-5, is DGGITQSPKYLFRKEGQNVTLSCEQNLNHDAMYWYRQDPGQGLRLIYYSQIVNDFQKGDIAEGYSVSREKKESFPLTVTSAQKNPTAFYLCASSISRTGGQPQHFGDGTRLSIL.

V is TRBV5-1 and J is TRBJ2-1; 10 bases align to TRBD2. J was trimmed by 4 bases and V by 8 bases; bases with no gene match: 9. From germline, CDR1 is SGHRS and CDR2 YFSETQ. The CDR3 runs to 15 residues. The CDR3 DNA reads TGCGCCAGTCAGTGGCTAGCGGGAGAGTACAATGAGCAGTTCTTC. Residues: CASQWLAGEYNEQFF.

This chain uses TRBV12-5 with TRBJ2-1; D is unresolved. Trimming pared 3 bases from V and 7 bases from J, leaving 7 bases between. The CDR3 length is 12 residues. Per the germline V gene, CDR1 is LGHNT and CDR2 is FRNRAP. CDR3 sequence: CASGFAGNEQFF. The DNA for the CDR3 is TGTGCTAGTGGTTTTGCTGGGAATGAGCAGTTCTTC.

V is TRBV7-2 and J is TRBJ2-1; TRBD2 agrees at 7 bases. This CDR3 comprises 16 residues. The V gene's germline CDR1 is SGHTA and CDR2 FQGNSA. V shed 0 bases and J 8 bases; nucleotides not matched to a gene: 10. CDR3 DNA sequence: TGTGCCAGCAGCTTAGCGCCGGCGGGAGCACCCTATGAGCAGTTCTTC. Its protein product is CASSLAPAGAPYEQFF.

The chain links TRBV6-2 or TRBV6-3 to TRBJ2-3; D possibly corresponds to TRBD1 (6 bases). Germline V gene data show CDR1 as MNHEY and CDR2 as SVGEGT. V was shortened by 5 bases and J by 0 bases, with 12 bases between the two germline ends. This CDR3 spans 15 amino acids. CDR3 nucleotide sequence: TGTGCCAGCAGTGTGGTGGGGGCTAGCACAGATACGCAGTATTTT. As protein: CASSVVGASTDTQYF.

The chain uses TRBV5-4 and TRBJ1-2, with D possibly TRBD1 on 6 matching bases. Trimming took 4 bases from V and 2 from J, leaving 15 bases between them. CDR3 length: 15 residues. CDR1 and CDR2 from the germline V gene are SGHNT and YYREEE (reference sequence). The CDR3 coding sequence is TGTGCCAGCAGCCTCTGGGGGGGCGGAAACTATGGCTACACCTTC. This encodes CASSLWGGGNYGYTF. Filled out from reference TRBV5-4 and TRBJ1-2, the complete variable domain reads ETGVTQSPTHLIKTRGQQVTLRCSSQSGHNTVSWYQQALGQGPQFIFQYYREEENGRGNFPPRFSGLQFPNYSSELNVNALELDDSALYLCASSLWGGGNYGYTFGSGTRLTVV.

V gene TRBV30 combines with J gene TRBJ1-5, with 7 bases that match TRBD1. CDR3 length: 13 amino acids. From germline, CDR1 is GTSNPN and CDR2 SVGIG (reference sequence). V lost 5 bases to trimming and J lost 3 bases; unmatched junction nucleotides: 4. CDR3 in amino acids: CAWRQGDNQPQHF. The DNA of the CDR3 is TGTGCCTGGCGACAGGGCGACAATCAGCCCCAGCATTTT.

This clone was seen a handful of times. The V gene is TRBV7-9, the J gene TRBJ2-1; 7 bases line up with TRBD2. The CDR3 loop spans 13 amino acids. CDR1 and CDR2 (germline): SEHNR, FQNEAQ (reference sequence). Trimming at V came to 3 bases and at J to 12 bases, leaving 8 bases not matched to a gene. CDR3: CASSFRLAYTQFF. The CDR3 DNA reads TGTGCCAGCAGCTTTAGACTAGCCTACACGCAGTTCTTC.

The chain is built from TRBV11-2 and TRBJ2-5; D ambiguous. With 8 bases removed from V and 2 bases from J, the gap between germline ends came to 12 bases. Germline-derived CDR1 and CDR2 are SGHAT and FQNNGV. This CDR3 spans 13 amino acids. The CDR3 DNA is TGTGCCAGCTCCACCGTTGGGCAAGAGACCCAGTACTTC. It codes for CASSTVGQETQYF.

The chain recombines TRBV21-1 with TRBJ1-2; the table calls TRBD1, which could not be checked here. TRBV21-1 has pseudogene status. There are 14 residues in the CDR3. The CDR3 loop is CASISTGGTYGYTF. Written as DNA, the CDR3 is TGTGCCAGCATCTCGACAGGGGGGACCTATGGCTACACCTTC.

This clone has more than one count but fewer than ten. This chain links TRBV6-5 with TRBJ2-7, with D perhaps TRBD1 (5 bases). The CDR3 spans 13 residues. Germline CDR1 and CDR2: MNHEY and SVGAGI. Trimming stripped 7 bases from V and 2 bases from J, with 12 bases between. DNA for the CDR3: TGTGCCAGCAAGGTTGGCAGGGCCTACGAGCAGTACTTC. It is translated as CASKVGRAYEQYF.

The V gene is TRBV18, the J gene TRBJ2-7; 10 nucleotides align to TRBD1. The CDR3 length is 17 residues. V was clipped by 2 bases and J by 1 base; unmatched bases: 8. From germline, CDR1 is KGHSH and CDR2 LQKENI. The DNA of the CDR3 is TGTGCCAGCTCACCAACTCCCGGGACAGGGGTATCCTACGAGCAGTACTTC. Encoded protein: CASSPTPGTGVSYEQYF.

The rearrangement uses TRBV11-3 and TRBJ2-1, with D maybe TRBD2 (5 bases). Trimming cost V 6 bases and J 9 bases, with 9 bases left between them. This CDR3 contains 11 residues. Germline CDR1 and CDR2: SGHNT and YENEEA. The CDR3 coding sequence is TGTGCCAGCAGAAGCGAGGGTGAGCAGTTCTTC. Protein product: CASRSEGEQFF.

Details on this clone: Other DNA sequences in the sample encode the same CDR3. The genes are TRBV18 and TRBJ2-2; tentative D call: TRBD1 (5 bases). Germline V CDR1 and CDR2: KGHSH, LQKENI. The V end was cut by 1 base, the J end by 1 base, with 10 bases between. There are 16 residues in the CDR3. The CDR3 bases are TGTGCCAGCTCACCACAAGGGGCAGGGAACACCGGGGAGCTGTTTTTT. Translating it yields CASSPQGAGNTGELFF.

The chain has TRBV12-5 and TRBJ2-1; TRBD2 aligns across 9 bases. This CDR3 comprises 16 residues. Unmatched junction bases numbered 11, after V lost 6 bases and J lost 5 bases. Per germline, CDR1 LGHNT and CDR2 FRNRAP. Written as DNA, the CDR3 is TGTGCTAGTGGCGATGTAGCGGGAGATGAGCACAATGAGCAGTTCTTC. Protein product: CASGDVAGDEHNEQFF.

V is TRBV5-1 and J is TRBJ1-4; D is ambiguous. The V gene lost 1 base and the J gene lost 3 bases, with 10 bases spanning the gap. The CDR3 has 15 amino acids. CDR1 is SGHRS and CDR2 is YFSETQ in the germline V gene. Here the CDR3 reads CASSLTRGANEKLFF. The DNA for the CDR3 is TGCGCCAGCAGCTTGACGCGGGGAGCTAATGAAAAACTGTTTTTT. Drawing the rest from reference TRBV5-1 and TRBJ1-4, the complete variable domain is KAGVTQTPRYLIKTRGQQVTLSCSPISGHRSVSWYQQTPGQGLQFLFEYFSETQRNKGNFPGRFSGRQFSNSRSEMNVSTLELGDSALYLCASSLTRGANEKLFFGSGTQLSVL.

The chain is built from TRBV18 and TRBJ2-1, with TRBD2 matching over 13 bases. V gave up 8 bases and J gave up 6 bases; unmatched junction bases: 1. The CDR3 spans 13 residues. CDR1 KGHSH and CDR2 LQKENI come from the germline V gene. CDR3 in DNA: TGTGCCAGCCGACTAGCGGGGGGCAATGAGCAGTTCTTC. Amino acid sequence: CASRLAGGNEQFF.

This chain links TRBV6-2 or TRBV6-3 with TRBJ1-5; D not certain. Trimming stripped 0 bases from V and 0 bases from J, with 6 bases between. Germline assignment: CDR1 MNHEY and CDR2 SVGEGT. The CDR3 covers 15 residues. In DNA, the CDR3 is TGTGCCAGCAGTTACTCGGGTGCTAGCAATCAGCCCCAGCATTTT. Its protein product is CASSYSGASNQPQHF.

This rearrangement joins TRBV6-5 to TRBJ1-2; possible D gene TRBD1, 5 bases. Trimming shortened V by 6 bases and J by 2 bases, and 13 bases separated the two germline ends. The CDR3 sequence is 14 residues long. The germline V gene has CDR1 MNHEY and CDR2 SVGAGI. CDR3 in amino acids: CASSSPGVNYGYTF. Written as DNA, the CDR3 is TGTGCCAGCAGCTCCCCGGGGGTGAACTATGGCTACACCTTC.

This clone has only a few counts. The V call is TRBV5-5, the J call TRBJ2-3; D gene unclear. From germline, CDR1 is SGHKS and CDR2 YYEKEE (reference sequence). V was cut by 1 base and J by 2 bases, with 5 bases left in between. The CDR3 extends over 13 amino acids. The CDR3 spells CASSLYITDTQYF. In nucleotides, the CDR3 is TGTGCCAGCAGCTTGTACATCACAGATACGCAGTATTTT. Full variable domain (rest looked up from reference TRBV5-5 and TRBJ2-3): DAGVTQSPTHLIKTRGQQVTLRCSPISGHKSVSWYQQVLGQGPQFIFQYYEKEERGRGNFPDRFSARQFPNYSSELNVNALLLGDSALYLCASSLYITDTQYFGPGTRLTVL.

The rearrangement uses TRBV3-1 (or the pseudogene TRBV3-2) and TRBJ1-4; D is ambiguous. Trimming left V 0 bases short and J 3 bases short, with 8 bases between. CDR3 length equals 15 residues. CDR1 is LGHDT and CDR2 is YNNKEL in the germline V gene (reference sequence). The CDR3 loop reads CASSQDWGSNEKLFF. For the CDR3, the DNA is TGTGCCAGCAGCCAAGATTGGGGTTCTAATGAAAAACTGTTTTTT.

The chain has TRBV5-8 and TRBJ1-4; no reliable D call. There are 11 residues in the CDR3. With 1 base removed from V and 8 bases from J, the gap between germline ends came to 3 bases. CDR1 is SGHTS and CDR2 is YDEGEE in the germline V gene. CDR3 sequence: CASSLREKLFF. CDR3 nucleotide sequence: TGTGCCAGCAGCTTGAGGGAAAAACTGTTTTTT.

For the CDR3, the DNA is TGTGCCAGCCCGAGTGCCGGCGGGGAGCTGTTTTTT. This codes for CASPSAGGELFF. The chain couples TRBV18 to TRBJ2-2; D uncertain. Trimming pared 8 bases from V and 7 bases from J, leaving 11 bases between. This CDR3 has 12 residues. CDR1 and CDR2 (germline): KGHSH, LQKENI. Drawing the rest from reference TRBV18 and TRBJ2-2, the complete variable domain is NAGVMQNPRHLVRRRGQEARLRCSPMKGHSHVYWYRQLPEEGLKFMVYLQKENIIDESGMPKERFSAEFPKEGPSILRIQQVVRGDSAAYFCASPSAGGELFFGEGSRLTVL.

The chain links TRBV29-1 to TRBJ1-1; maybe TRBD1 (5 bases). The CDR3 runs 12 residues. CDR1 SQVTM and CDR2 ANQGSEA come from the germline V gene. V gave up 7 bases and J gave up 4 bases, with 13 bases separating them. DNA for the CDR3: TGCAGCGCCGGGGGAGGGTTCACTGAAGCTTTCTTT. It codes for CSAGGGFTEAFF.

The chain employs TRBV2 and TRBJ2-5; possibly TRBD2 for D (5 bases). CDR3 length: 13 amino acids. Trimming removed 3 bases from V and 2 bases from J, with 7 bases in between. Germline lookup yields CDR1 SNHLY and CDR2 FYNNEI. The CDR3 DNA sequence: TGTGCCAGCAGTGACAGCGGACAAGAGACCCAGTACTTC. Protein sequence: CASSDSGQETQYF.

This sequence joins TRBV6-6 and TRBJ2-1; 9 bases line up with TRBD2. This CDR3 contains 15 residues. Germline CDR1 MNHNY, CDR2 SVGAGI (reference sequence). Losses at the gene ends were 2 bases for V and 5 bases for J; bases not matched to a gene: 4. The CDR3 DNA reads as TGTGCCAGCAGTTACCGGCGGGAGGGTAACAATGAGCAGTTCTTC. Residues: CASSYRREGNNEQFF.

The rearrangement uses TRBV6-6 and TRBJ2-5; 9 bases fit TRBD1. With 2 bases clipped from V and 4 bases from J, the junction kept 2 bases outside the gene matches. The CDR3 is 14 amino acids. Germline lookup yields CDR1 MNHNY and CDR2 SVGAGI (reference sequence). DNA of the CDR3: TGTGCCAGCAGTTACAAGGGACAGGGAGAGACCCAGTACTTC. It translates to CASSYKGQGETQYF.

The chain links TRBV19 to TRBJ2-1; 8 bases align to TRBD2. This CDR3 contains 16 residues. Losses at the gene ends were 5 bases for V and 6 bases for J; bases not matched to a gene: 12. Germline V gene data show CDR1 as LNHDA and CDR2 as SQIVND (reference sequence). CDR3 sequence (DNA): TGTGCCAGTAGTCCCTCGGGAGGGAGGTACGGCAATGAGCAGTTCTTC. The encoded protein is CASSPSGGRYGNEQFF. The full variable domain, its missing parts supplied by reference TRBV19 and TRBJ2-1, is DGGITQSPKYLFRKEGQNVTLSCEQNLNHDAMYWYRQDPGQGLRLIYYSQIVNDFQKGDIAEGYSVSREKKESFPLTVTSAQKNPTAFYLCASSPSGGRYGNEQFFGPGTRLTVL.